The 17 T cell receptor beta chains below come from one sample, sequenced in a study of radiotherapy plus CTLA-4 blockade in lung cancer. Repertoires were generated with immunoSEQ multiplex PCR, while TCRdb's copy carries only in-frame clones and drops some. In the table there are tens of thousands of clones, approximately 80% of which are singletons. The starting material was peripheral blood, obtained from a patient treated with radiotherapy plus ipilimumab. Receptors were obtained from a human donor with non-small cell lung cancer who had a partial response to radiotherapy plus ipilimumab.

V usage is TRBV19 and J usage is TRBJ2-7, with 7 bases lining up with TRBD2. The J segment lost 2 bases and the V segment lost 6 bases, leaving 10 bases of the junction unmatched. CDR1 is LNHDA, CDR2 SQIVND, per germline (reference sequence). The CDR3 has 15 amino acids. CDR3 residues: CASSPAAGETYEQYF. The CDR3 DNA reads as TGTGCCAGTAGCCCCGCTGCGGGGGAAACCTACGAGCAGTACTTC.

The chain couples TRBV11-2 to TRBJ1-5; no firm D call. V lost 2 bases, J lost 4 bases, and 6 bases lay in between. Per the germline V gene, CDR1 is SGHAT and CDR2 is FQNNGV. This CDR3 contains 13 residues. This CDR3 is CASSLRRNQPQHF. Here the CDR3 DNA reads TGTGCCAGCAGCTTACGCCGGAATCAGCCCCAGCATTTT.

V usage is TRBV2 and J usage is TRBJ2-6; the match to TRBD2 covers 15 bases. Per the germline V gene, CDR1 is SNHLY and CDR2 is FYNNEI. The CDR3 runs 18 residues. V lost 6 bases and J lost 1; bases outside the gene matches: 4. DNA for the CDR3: TGTGCCAGCAGCGGGACTAGCGGGGGGTTATCTGGGGCCAACGTCCTGACTTTC. Its translation is CASSGTSGGLSGANVLTF.

This clone was counted only a few times. V is TRBV5-8 and J is TRBJ1-6; D ambiguous. Germline V gene sequence: CDR1 SGHTS, CDR2 YDEGEE. The CDR3 runs 10 residues. V was shortened by 1 base and J by 12 bases, with 2 bases between the two germline ends. CDR3 loop: CASSLQPLHF. The CDR3 DNA reads as TGTGCCAGCAGCTTGCAACCCCTCCACTTT.

This clone was seen once. CDR3 protein: CASSPGLADPSTDTQYF. CDR3 nucleotides: TGTGCCAGCAGCCCGGGACTAGCGGACCCTAGCACAGATACGCAGTATTTT. This chain uses TRBV9 with TRBJ2-3, with 11 nucleotides matching TRBD2. The germline gives CDR1 SGDLS, CDR2 YYNGEE. The length of the CDR3 is 17 residues. The junction had 7 bases not matched to a gene; V was cut back by 4 bases and J by 0 bases.

The table lists this clone with a count of one. The chain has TRBV5-1 and TRBJ1-2, with 9 bases lining up with TRBD1. Germline-derived CDR1 and CDR2 are SGHRS and YFSETQ. V dropped 4 bases and J dropped 8; count of bases not matched to a gene: 12. The CDR3 covers 15 residues. The DNA of the CDR3 is TGCGCCAGCAGCCCAAACCCGGGACAGGGTGAAGGCTACACCTTC. Translated: CASSPNPGQGEGYTF.

The V call is TRBV25-1, the J call TRBJ1-4, with 7 positions matching TRBD1. The germline CDR1 and CDR2 sequences are MGHDK and SYGVNS. The CDR3 loop spans 16 amino acids. Trimming took 4 bases from V and 8 from J; bases not matched to a gene: 13. Written as DNA, the CDR3 is TGTGCCAGCAGTGTCCCCTCGACAGGGTCACGGGAAAAACTGTTTTTT. It yields the protein CASSVPSTGSREKLFF.

Turning to this clone: This sample also contains other DNA sequences that code for the same CDR3. CDR3 nucleotide sequence: TGTGCCAGCAGCTTAGATAGGGGATCCTACGAGCAGTACTTC. Translation gives CASSLDRGSYEQYF. The chain links TRBV11-2 to TRBJ2-7, with a tentative D call TRBD1 (5 bases). CDR1 is SGHAT and CDR2 is FQNNGV in the germline V gene. The ends were cut back, 0 bases at V and 1 base at J, with 7 bases in the middle. CDR3 length equals 14 residues. The full variable domain, completed using reference TRBV11-2 and TRBJ2-7, is EAGVAQSPRYKIIEKRQSVAFWCNPISGHATLYWYQQILGQGPKLLIQFQNNGVVDDSQLPKDRFSAERLKGVDSTLKIQPAKLEDSAVYLCASSLDRGSYEQYFGPGTRLTVT.

The chain uses TRBV2 and TRBJ2-7; 7 bases match TRBD2. The CDR3 runs 13 residues. The ends lost 7 bases at V and 3 bases at J; junction bases unmatched: 6. Germline assignment: CDR1 SNHLY and CDR2 FYNNEI. For the CDR3, the DNA is TGTGCCAGCAAGGTGGGGGGGGACTACGAGCAGTACTTC. Amino acid sequence: CASKVGGDYEQYF. The full variable domain, in which reference TRBV2 and TRBJ2-7 provide the parts outside the CDR3, is EPEVTQTPSHQVTQMGQEVILRCVPISNHLYFYWYRQILGQKVEFLVSFYNNEISEKSEIFDDQFSVERPDGSNFTLKIRSTKLEDSAMYFCASKVGGDYEQYFGPGTRLTVT.

This chain uses TRBV6-1 with TRBJ2-2, with D perhaps TRBD1 (5 bases). The length of the CDR3 is 16 residues. CDR1 MNHNS and CDR2 SASEGT come from the germline V gene. Between the trimmed V and J ends, which lost 0 bases and 2 bases, there was a span of 10 bases. CDR3 in amino acids: CASSEARDSNTGELFF. CDR3 nucleotide sequence: TGTGCCAGCAGTGAAGCGCGCGACAGTAACACCGGGGAGCTGTTTTTT.

This chain uses TRBV5-1 with TRBJ1-3, with a weak D call TRBD1 (6 bases). The CDR3 is 14 residues long. Trimming removed 4 bases from V and 2 bases from J, with 10 bases in between. Germline-derived CDR1 and CDR2 are SGHRS and YFSETQ. Here the CDR3 reads CASSQQGTGNTIYF. The CDR3 DNA is TGCGCCAGCAGCCAACAGGGAACTGGAAACACCATATATTTT.

The chain carries TRBV15 and TRBJ2-3, with 11 bases aligning to TRBD2. The CDR3 length is 18 residues. V shed 5 bases, J shed 0 bases, and the junction held 10 bases outside the gene matches. Germline CDR1 LNHNV, CDR2 YYDKDF (reference sequence). CDR3 nucleotide sequence: TGTGCCACCAGCTTCACCGGACTAGCGGGCACTAGCACAGATACGCAGTATTTT. Its protein product is CATSFTGLAGTSTDTQYF.

The J gene is TRBJ2-7, the V gene TRBV7-6; D is ambiguous. The CDR3 extends over 14 amino acids. Germline V gives CDR1 SGHVS, CDR2 FNYEAQ. V was trimmed by 2 bases and J by 2 bases, leaving 10 bases between them. The CDR3 is CASSLMADAYEQYF. CDR3 sequence (DNA): TGTGCCAGCAGCTTAATGGCGGATGCCTACGAGCAGTACTTC.

The rearrangement uses TRBV2 and TRBJ1-2; no definite D call. The CDR3 length is 13 residues. Germline V gene sequence: CDR1 SNHLY, CDR2 FYNNEI. V was trimmed by 7 bases and J by 5 bases, leaving 14 bases between them. The CDR3 region is CASNSWQRYGYTF. The CDR3, as DNA: TGTGCCAGCAATTCTTGGCAGAGGTATGGCTACACCTTC.

This clone was detected only a few times. The chain has TRBV28 and TRBJ1-4, with TRBD1 as a possible D gene (5 bases). Trimming pared 7 bases from V and 0 bases from J, leaving 15 bases between. In germline, CDR1 is MDHEN, CDR2 SYDVKM. The CDR3 extends over 16 amino acids. CDR3 protein: CASMDGGVTTNEKLFF. The CDR3 coding sequence is TGTGCCAGCATGGATGGAGGGGTGACAACTAATGAAAAACTGTTTTTT. The full variable domain, completed using reference TRBV28 and TRBJ1-4, is DVKVTQSSRYLVKRTGEKVFLECVQDMDHENMFWYRQDPGLGLRLIYFSYDVKMKEKGDIPEGYSVSREKKERFSLILESASTNQTSMYLCASMDGGVTTNEKLFFGSGTQLSVL.

The genes are TRBV6-4 and TRBJ2-3; TRBD1 matches 9 bases. Germline V gene sequence: CDR1 MRHNA, CDR2 SNTAGT. J lost 6 bases, V lost 6 bases, and 13 bases had no gene match. The CDR3 extends over 16 amino acids. CDR3 DNA: TGTGCCAGCAGCGCAGTGCGAGGACAGGGGCTCGATACGCAGTATTTT. The encoded protein is CASSAVRGQGLDTQYF.

This clone was counted a single time. The J gene is TRBJ2-7, the V gene TRBV5-1; TRBD1 matches at 8 bases. Germline-derived CDR1 and CDR2 are SGHRS and YFSETQ. This CDR3 is 15 amino acids long. V lost 0 bases, J lost 5 bases, and 7 bases stayed unmatched. The CDR3 sequence: CASSLVGQGLDEQYF. The DNA of the CDR3 is TGCGCCAGCAGCTTGGTAGGACAGGGTCTCGACGAGCAGTACTTC.